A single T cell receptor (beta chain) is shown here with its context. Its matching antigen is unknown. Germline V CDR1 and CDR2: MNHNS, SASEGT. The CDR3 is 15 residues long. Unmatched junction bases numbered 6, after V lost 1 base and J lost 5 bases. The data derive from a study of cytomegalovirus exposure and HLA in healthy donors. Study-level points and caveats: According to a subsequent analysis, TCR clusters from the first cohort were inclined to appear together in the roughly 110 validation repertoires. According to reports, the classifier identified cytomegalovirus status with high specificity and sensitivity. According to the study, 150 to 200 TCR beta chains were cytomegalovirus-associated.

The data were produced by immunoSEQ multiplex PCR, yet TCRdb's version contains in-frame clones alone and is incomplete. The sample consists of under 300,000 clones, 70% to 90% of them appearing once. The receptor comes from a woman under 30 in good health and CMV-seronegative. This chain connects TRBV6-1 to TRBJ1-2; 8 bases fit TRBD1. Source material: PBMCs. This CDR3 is CASSEEDRVRYGYTF. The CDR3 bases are TGTGCCAGCAGTGAAGAGGACAGGGTCCGGTATGGCTACACCTTC.